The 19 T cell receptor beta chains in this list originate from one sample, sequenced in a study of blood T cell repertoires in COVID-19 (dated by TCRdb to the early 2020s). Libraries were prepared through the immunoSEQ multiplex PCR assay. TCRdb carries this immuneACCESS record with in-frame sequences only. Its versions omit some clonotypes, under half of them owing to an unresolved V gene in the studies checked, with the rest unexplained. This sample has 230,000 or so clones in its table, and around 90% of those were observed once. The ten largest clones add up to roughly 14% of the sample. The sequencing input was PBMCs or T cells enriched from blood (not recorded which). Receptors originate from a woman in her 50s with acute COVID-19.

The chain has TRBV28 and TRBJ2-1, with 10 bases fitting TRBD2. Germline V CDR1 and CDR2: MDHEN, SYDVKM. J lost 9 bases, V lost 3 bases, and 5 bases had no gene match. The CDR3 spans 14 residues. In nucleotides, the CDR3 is TGTGCCAGCAGTTTGGGTCTAGCGGGAGCTGAGCAGTTCTTC. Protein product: CASSLGLAGAEQFF.

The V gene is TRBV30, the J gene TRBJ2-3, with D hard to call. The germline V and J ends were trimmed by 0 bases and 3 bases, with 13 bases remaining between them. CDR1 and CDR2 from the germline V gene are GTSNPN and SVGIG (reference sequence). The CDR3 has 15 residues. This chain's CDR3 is CAWSVAPFETDTQYF. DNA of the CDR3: TGTGCCTGGAGTGTAGCCCCGTTTGAGACAGATACGCAGTATTTT.

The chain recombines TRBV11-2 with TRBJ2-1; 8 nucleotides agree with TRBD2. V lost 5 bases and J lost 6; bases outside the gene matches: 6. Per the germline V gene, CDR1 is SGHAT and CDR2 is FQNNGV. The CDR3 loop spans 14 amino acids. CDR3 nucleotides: TGTGCCAGCAGCCTAACTAGCGGTGGCAATGAGCAGTTCTTC. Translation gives CASSLTSGGNEQFF. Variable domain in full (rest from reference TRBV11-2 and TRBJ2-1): EAGVAQSPRYKIIEKRQSVAFWCNPISGHATLYWYQQILGQGPKLLIQFQNNGVVDDSQLPKDRFSAERLKGVDSTLKIQPAKLEDSAVYLCASSLTSGGNEQFFGPGTRLTVL.

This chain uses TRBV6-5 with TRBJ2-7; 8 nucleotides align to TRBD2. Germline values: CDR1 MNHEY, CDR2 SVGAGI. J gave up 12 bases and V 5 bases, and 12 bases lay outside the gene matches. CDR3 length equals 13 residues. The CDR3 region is CASSPSGGLVGYF. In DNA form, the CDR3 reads TGTGCCAGCAGTCCCTCGGGGGGGCTCGTAGGGTACTTC.

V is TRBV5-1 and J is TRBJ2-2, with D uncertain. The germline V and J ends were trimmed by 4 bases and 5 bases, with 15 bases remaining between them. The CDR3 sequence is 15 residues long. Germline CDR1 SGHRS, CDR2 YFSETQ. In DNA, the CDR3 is TGCGCCAGCAGCCTCGGCTTGACGAGGACCGGGGAGCTGTTTTTT. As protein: CASSLGLTRTGELFF.

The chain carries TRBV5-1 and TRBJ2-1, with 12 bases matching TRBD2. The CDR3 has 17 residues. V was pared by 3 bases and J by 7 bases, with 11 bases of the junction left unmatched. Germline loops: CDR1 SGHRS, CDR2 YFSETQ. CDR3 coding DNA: TGCGCCAGCAGCTCCAGACTAGCGGGAGATGCATTGAATGAGCAGTTCTTC. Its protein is CASSSRLAGDALNEQFF.

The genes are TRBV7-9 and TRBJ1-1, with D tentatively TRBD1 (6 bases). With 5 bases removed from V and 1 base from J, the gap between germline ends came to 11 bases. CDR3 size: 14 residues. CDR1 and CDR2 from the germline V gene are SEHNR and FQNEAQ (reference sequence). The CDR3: CASSQGTPNTEAFF. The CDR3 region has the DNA TGTGCCAGCAGCCAAGGGACACCGAACACTGAAGCTTTCTTT.

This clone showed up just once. Here the CDR3 DNA reads TGTGCCAGCAGACAGAGACAGGGGGTGAACACTGAAGCTTTCTTT. Protein sequence: CASRQRQGVNTEAFF. The V gene is TRBV14, the J gene TRBJ1-1, with TRBD1 matching 9 bases. This CDR3 spans 15 amino acids. The V gene end was trimmed by 6 bases and the J gene end by 0 bases; junction bases not matched to a gene: 5. Germline-derived CDR1 and CDR2 are SGHDN and FVKESK.

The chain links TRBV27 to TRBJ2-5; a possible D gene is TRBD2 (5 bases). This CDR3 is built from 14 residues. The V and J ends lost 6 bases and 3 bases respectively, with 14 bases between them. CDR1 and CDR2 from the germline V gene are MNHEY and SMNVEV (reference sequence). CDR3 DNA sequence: TGTGCCAGCAGCCCCGGGGAAGGGAAAGAGACCCAGTACTTC. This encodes CASSPGEGKETQYF.

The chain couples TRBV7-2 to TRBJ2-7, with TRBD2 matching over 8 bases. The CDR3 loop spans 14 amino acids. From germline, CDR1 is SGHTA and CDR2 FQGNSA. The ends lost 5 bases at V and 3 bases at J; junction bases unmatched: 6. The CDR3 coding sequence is TGTGCCAGCAGCAGGGGTAGCGGGGTCTACGAGCAGTACTTC. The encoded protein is CASSRGSGVYEQYF. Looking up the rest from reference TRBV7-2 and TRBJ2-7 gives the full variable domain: GAGVSQSPSNKVTEKGKDVELRCDPISGHTALYWYRQSLGQGLEFLIYFQGNSAPDKSGLPSDRFSAERTGGSVSTLTIQRTQQEDSAVYLCASSRGSGVYEQYFGPGTRLTVT.

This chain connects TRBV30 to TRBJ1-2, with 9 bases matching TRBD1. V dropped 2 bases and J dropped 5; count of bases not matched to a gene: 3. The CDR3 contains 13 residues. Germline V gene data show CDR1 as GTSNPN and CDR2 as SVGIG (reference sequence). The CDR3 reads CAWSWGQGYGYTF. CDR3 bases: TGTGCCTGGAGTTGGGGACAGGGTTATGGCTACACCTTC. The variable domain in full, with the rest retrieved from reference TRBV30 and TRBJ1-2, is SQTIHQWPATLVQPVGSPLSLECTVEGTSNPNLYWYRQAAGRGLQLLFYSVGIGQISSEVPQNLSASRPQDRQFILSSKKLLLSDSGFYLCAWSWGQGYGYTFGSGTRLTVV.

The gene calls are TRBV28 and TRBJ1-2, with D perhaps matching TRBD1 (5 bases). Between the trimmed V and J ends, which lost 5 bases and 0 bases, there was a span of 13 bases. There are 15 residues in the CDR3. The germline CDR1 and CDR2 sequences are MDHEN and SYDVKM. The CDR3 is CASSTLDTSNYGYTF. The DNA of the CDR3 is TGTGCCAGCAGTACCTTGGACACCTCTAACTATGGCTACACCTTC.

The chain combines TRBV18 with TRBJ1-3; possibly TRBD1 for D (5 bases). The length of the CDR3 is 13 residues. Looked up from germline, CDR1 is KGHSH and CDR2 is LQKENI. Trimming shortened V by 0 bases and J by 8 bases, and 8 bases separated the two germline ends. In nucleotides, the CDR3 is TGTGCCAGCTCACCACCGGCCAGGGACACCATATATTTT. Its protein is CASSPPARDTIYF.

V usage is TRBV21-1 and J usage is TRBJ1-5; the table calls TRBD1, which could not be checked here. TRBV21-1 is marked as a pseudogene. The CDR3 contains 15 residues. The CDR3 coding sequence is TGTGCCAGCAGCAAAGTCTGGACAGACAATCAGCCCCAGCATTTT. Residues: CASSKVWTDNQPQHF.

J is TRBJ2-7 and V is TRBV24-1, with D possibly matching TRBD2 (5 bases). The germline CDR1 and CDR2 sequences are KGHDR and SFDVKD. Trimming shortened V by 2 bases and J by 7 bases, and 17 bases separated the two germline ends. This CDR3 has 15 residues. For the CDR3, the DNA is TGTGCCACCAGTGATTCACAGCTGTTGTCGGGGGAGCAGTACTTC. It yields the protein CATSDSQLLSGEQYF.

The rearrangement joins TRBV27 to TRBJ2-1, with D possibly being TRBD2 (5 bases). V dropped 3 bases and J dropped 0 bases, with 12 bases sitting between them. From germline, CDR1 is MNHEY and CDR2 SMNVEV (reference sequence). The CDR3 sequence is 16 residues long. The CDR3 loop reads CASSFWRASSYNEQFF. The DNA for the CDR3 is TGTGCCAGCAGTTTTTGGCGGGCTAGCTCCTACAATGAGCAGTTCTTC.

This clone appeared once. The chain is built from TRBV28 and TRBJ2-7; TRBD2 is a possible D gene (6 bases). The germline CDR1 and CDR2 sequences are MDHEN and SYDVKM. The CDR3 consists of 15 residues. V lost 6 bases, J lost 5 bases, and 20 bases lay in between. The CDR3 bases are TGTGCCAGCAGCTCCCTCGGCGGGGTACGGGACGAGCAGTACTTC. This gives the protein CASSSLGGVRDEQYF.

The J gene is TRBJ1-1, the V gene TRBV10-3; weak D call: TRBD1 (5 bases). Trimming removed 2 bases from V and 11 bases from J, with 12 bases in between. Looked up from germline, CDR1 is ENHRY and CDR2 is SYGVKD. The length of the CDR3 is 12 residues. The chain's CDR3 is CAISEPPKGAFF. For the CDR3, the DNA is TGTGCCATCAGTGAGCCGCCAAAGGGGGCTTTCTTT.

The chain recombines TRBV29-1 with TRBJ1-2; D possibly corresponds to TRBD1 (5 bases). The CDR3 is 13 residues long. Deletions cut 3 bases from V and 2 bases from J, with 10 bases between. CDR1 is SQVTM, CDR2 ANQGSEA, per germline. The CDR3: CSVEPGPNYGYTF. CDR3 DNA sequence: TGCAGCGTTGAGCCAGGGCCAAACTATGGCTACACCTTC.